What follows are 8 T cell receptor beta chains derived from one specimen sequenced in a study of shared clonotypes between healthy human individuals. Assay used: immunoSEQ multiplex PCR; TCRdb lists only in-frame clones, some missing. Altogether over 850,000 clones are present, approximately 80% being singletons, with the ten largest covering 0.52%. The sequenced sample consisted of memory CD4+ T cells from PBMCs. Subset reported: CD45RA-negative fraction. The receptor set was obtained from a man younger than 35 in good health. Some clones in this sample may be carry-over from other donors' samples.

The chain uses TRBV19 and TRBJ2-3; 8 bases fit TRBD2. Germline V gives CDR1 LNHDA, CDR2 SQIVND (reference sequence). CDR3 size: 15 residues. V was pared by 8 bases and J by 0 bases, with 7 bases of the junction left unmatched. The CDR3 sequence: CASLPGGASTDTQYF. Here the CDR3 DNA reads TGTGCCAGTCTCCCGGGGGGGGCCAGCACAGATACGCAGTATTTT.

The table lists this clone with a count of one. The rearrangement uses TRBV5-6 and TRBJ2-2; D call uncertain. Trimming pared 4 bases from V and 1 base from J, leaving 14 bases between. Germline CDR1 and CDR2: SGHDT and YYEEEE. There are 16 residues in the CDR3. CDR3 sequence reads: CASSLLARMNTGELFF. The CDR3 nucleotides read TGTGCCAGCAGCCTATTAGCAAGAATGAACACCGGGGAGCTGTTTTTT.

The chain combines TRBV2 with TRBJ1-2; weak D call: TRBD1 (5 bases). Germline assignment: CDR1 SNHLY and CDR2 FYNNEI. With 10 bases removed from V and 5 bases from J, the gap between germline ends came to 17 bases. This CDR3 region has 13 residues. CDR3 loop: CATTRQKEYGYTF. CDR3 nucleotide sequence: TGTGCCACAACGAGACAGAAAGAATATGGCTACACCTTC.

The chain recombines TRBV7-6 with TRBJ2-7, with D uncertain. V was pared by 5 bases and J by 2 bases, with 13 bases between. CDR1 SGHVS and CDR2 FNYEAQ come from the germline V gene. The CDR3 consists of 14 residues. The CDR3 is CASSPGSQTYEQYF. DNA for the CDR3: TGTGCCAGCAGCCCTGGGTCCCAAACCTACGAGCAGTACTTC.

The chain joins TRBV4-2 to TRBJ1-2; no clear D. Germline assignment: CDR1 LGHNA and CDR2 YNFKEQ. V was shortened by 0 bases and J by 4 bases, with 3 bases between the two germline ends. The length of the CDR3 is 12 residues. CDR3 sequence (DNA): TGTGCCAGCAGCCAAGAGGGCTATGGCTACACCTTC. Amino acid sequence: CASSQEGYGYTF.

The gene calls are TRBV4-3 and TRBJ2-3; the D gene is possibly TRBD2 (6 bases). The germline CDR1 and CDR2 sequences are LGHNA and YSLEER. V was cut by 5 bases and J by 3 bases, with 15 bases left in between. CDR3 length equals 15 residues. CDR3 coding DNA: TGCGCCAGCAGCGCCCTAAAGGCGGGAACAGATACGCAGTATTTT. Translation gives CASSALKAGTDTQYF.

CDR3 sequence reads: CASRPPGQYGYTF. For the CDR3, the DNA is TGTGCCAGCAGGCCCCCGGGGCAGTATGGCTACACCTTC. The rearrangement uses TRBV5-4 and TRBJ1-2; the D gene is possibly TRBD1 (5 bases). The germline V gene encodes CDR1 SGHNT and CDR2 YYREEE (reference sequence). CDR3 length equals 13 residues. With 5 bases removed from V and 5 bases from J, the gap between germline ends came to 13 bases. Filled out from reference TRBV5-4 and TRBJ1-2, the complete variable domain reads ETGVTQSPTHLIKTRGQQVTLRCSSQSGHNTVSWYQQALGQGPQFIFQYYREEENGRGNFPPRFSGLQFPNYSSELNVNALELDDSALYLCASRPPGQYGYTFGSGTRLTVV.

The V call is TRBV5-1, the J call TRBJ2-5; D could derive from TRBD1 or TRBD2 (6 bases each). The CDR3 loop spans 14 amino acids. V lost 2 bases to trimming and J lost 2 bases, with 10 bases between them. CDR1 and CDR2 from the germline V gene are SGHRS and YFSETQ. CDR3 amino acids: CASSFSGAQETQYF. The CDR3 DNA is TGCGCCAGCAGCTTTTCGGGGGCGCAAGAGACCCAGTACTTC.